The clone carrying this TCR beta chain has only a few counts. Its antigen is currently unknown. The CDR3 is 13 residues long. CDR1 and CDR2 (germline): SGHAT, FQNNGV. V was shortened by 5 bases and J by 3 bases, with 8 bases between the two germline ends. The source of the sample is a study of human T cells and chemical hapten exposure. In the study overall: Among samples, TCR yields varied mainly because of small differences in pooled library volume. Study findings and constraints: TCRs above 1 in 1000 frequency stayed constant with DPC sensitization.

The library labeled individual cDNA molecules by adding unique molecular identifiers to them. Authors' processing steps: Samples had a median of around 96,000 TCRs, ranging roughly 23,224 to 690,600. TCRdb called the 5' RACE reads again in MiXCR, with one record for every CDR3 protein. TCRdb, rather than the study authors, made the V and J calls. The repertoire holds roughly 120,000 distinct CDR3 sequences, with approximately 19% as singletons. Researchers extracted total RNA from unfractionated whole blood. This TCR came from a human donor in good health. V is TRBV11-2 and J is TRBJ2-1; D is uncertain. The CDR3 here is CASSLNNYNEQFF. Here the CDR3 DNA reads TGTGCCAGCAGCCTCAATAACTACAATGAGCAGTTCTTC.